This TCR beta chain was found in a study of T cell responses to AZD1222 COVID-19 vaccine. The overall study: Second doses that came at about 4 or about 12 weeks were put together.

Regarding this clone: Its antigen is not identified.

The CDR3 contains 14 residues. V dropped 4 bases and J dropped 4; count of bases not matched to a gene: 5. CDR1 is SGHRS and CDR2 is YFSETQ in the germline V gene. Some clones are missing from TCRdb's copy, which holds only in-frame ones; the method was immunoSEQ multiplex PCR. This table has about 84,000 clones, roughly 85% appearing once. Findings of the study overall: Donors were mostly white British, more females; clonal diversity possibly underestimated. Reportedly, close to half of spike-specific TCRs are directed against unmutated variant regions.

The sequence derives from an adult in good health. The V gene is TRBV5-1, the J gene TRBJ1-1; TRBD1 aligns across 9 bases. The sample was peripheral blood, taken on day 0 of AZD1222 vaccination. The CDR3 region is CASSPGQGATEAFF. The CDR3 bases are TGCGCCAGCAGCCCGGGACAGGGTGCCACTGAAGCTTTCTTT.